A selection of T cell receptor beta chains follows, all from one sample in a study of cytomegalovirus exposure and HLA in healthy donors. The protocol was immunoSEQ multiplex PCR, while the TCRdb copy is restricted to in-frame clones and leaves out a portion. The sample table includes roughly 62,000 clones. The specimen sequenced was PBMCs. The receptors derive from a woman aged 18-30 years in good health and CMV-seronegative. Each CDR3 is given without its conserved first and last residue. Fields, in order: V gene, J gene, CDR3 protein.

TRBV9	TRBJ2-1	ASSDQGHSYNEQF
TRBV28	TRBJ2-4	ASSQIDRVENIQY
TRBV6-6	TRBJ2-7	ASDRGDGAQY
TRBV5-1	TRBJ2-7	ASSLDVGTAYEQY
TRBV5-6	TRBJ2-7	ASSFVSLAARGLRREQY
TRBV19	TRBJ1-1	ASSTGGNTEAF
TRBV9	TRBJ1-1	ASSVDRGAVPEAF
TRBV6-4	TRBJ1-3	ASSDPGQTTSGNTIY
TRBV13	TRBJ2-5	ASRPGQEETQY
TRBV19	TRBJ1-2	ASMRGSHYGYT
TRBV29-1	TRBJ2-7	SVKTDGSSYEQY
TRBV7-8	TRBJ2-7	ASSLGPQQSSYEQY
TRBV27	TRBJ2-3	ASSDREGTDTQY
TRBV5-4	TRBJ1-4	ASSFTGTTSGKLF
TRBV6-1	TRBJ2-7	ASSDVGTGGEQY
TRBV4-2	TRBJ2-1	ASSQPGLTLYNEQF
TRBV5-1	TRBJ1-1	ASSFNAQGKAF
TRBV6-5	TRBJ2-7	VSSLGQGMYEQY
TRBV6-5	TRBJ1-1	ASRLGQGNTEAF
TRBV5-1	TRBJ1-1	ASSLTAETEAF
TRBV20-1	TRBJ2-1	SALNYNEQF
TRBV9	TRBJ2-5	ASSKTGAGGQETQY
TRBV5-1	TRBJ1-5	ASSLGATNQPQH
TRBV30	TRBJ2-1	AWSGILAGGNEQF
TRBV27	TRBJ1-2	ASSSLDGNNYGYT
TRBV2	TRBJ2-5	ASSVGGDSAQY
TRBV4-1	TRBJ1-2	ASSQVPPINGYT
TRBV7-2	TRBJ1-5	ASSLRGAVSNQPQH
TRBV4-1	TRBJ1-1	ASSPPRSTEAF
TRBV6-1	TRBJ2-7	ASRAGTGSPGEQY
TRBV28	TRBJ1-4	ASSWGGVEKLF
TRBV18	TRBJ2-7	ASSLGGDSYEQY
TRBV6-6	TRBJ1-1	ASRAFGDRGVPEAF
TRBV7-9	TRBJ1-5	ASSAHPGDGSHQPQH
TRBV6-5	TRBJ1-3	ASSYGSSGNTIY
TRBV5-1	TRBJ1-4	ASRETGGSINEKLF
TRBV10-2	TRBJ1-1	ASSVDRLNTEAF
TRBV9	TRBJ1-1	ASSVAGETEAF
TRBV5-1	TRBJ1-2	ASSWGVGANYGYT
TRBV28	TRBJ2-3	ASRHTSGLTDTQY
TRBV29-1	TRBJ1-1	SVRSSASVNTEAF
TRBV9	TRBJ1-1	ASSALTGGTEAF
TRBV29-1	TRBJ2-7	SVTQRLAGIYRYEQY
TRBV5-1	TRBJ2-1	ASSLGAHNEQF
TRBV29-1	TRBJ1-2	SVGEDGYT
TRBV5-1	TRBJ1-1	ASSLIGGANTEAF